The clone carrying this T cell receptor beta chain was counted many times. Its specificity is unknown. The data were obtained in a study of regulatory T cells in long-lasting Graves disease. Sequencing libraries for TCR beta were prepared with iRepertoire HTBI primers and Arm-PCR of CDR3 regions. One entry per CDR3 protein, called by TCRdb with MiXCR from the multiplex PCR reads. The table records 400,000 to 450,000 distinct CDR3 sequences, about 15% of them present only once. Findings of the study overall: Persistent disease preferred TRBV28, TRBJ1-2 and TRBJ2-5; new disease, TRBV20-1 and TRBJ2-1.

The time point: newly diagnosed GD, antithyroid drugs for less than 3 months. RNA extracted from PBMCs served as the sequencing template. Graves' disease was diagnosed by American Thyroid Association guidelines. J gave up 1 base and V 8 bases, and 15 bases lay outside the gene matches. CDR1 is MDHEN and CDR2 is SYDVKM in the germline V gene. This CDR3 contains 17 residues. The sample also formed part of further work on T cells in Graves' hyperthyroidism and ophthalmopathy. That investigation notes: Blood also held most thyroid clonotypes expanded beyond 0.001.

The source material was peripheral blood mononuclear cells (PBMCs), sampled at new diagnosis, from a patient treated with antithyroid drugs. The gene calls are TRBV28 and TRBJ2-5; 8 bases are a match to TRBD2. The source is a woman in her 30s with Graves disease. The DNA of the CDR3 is TGTGCCAGCGTACCCGGACGGCTAGCGGGTTTCCAAGAGACCCAGTACTTC. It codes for CASVPGRLAGFQETQYF.